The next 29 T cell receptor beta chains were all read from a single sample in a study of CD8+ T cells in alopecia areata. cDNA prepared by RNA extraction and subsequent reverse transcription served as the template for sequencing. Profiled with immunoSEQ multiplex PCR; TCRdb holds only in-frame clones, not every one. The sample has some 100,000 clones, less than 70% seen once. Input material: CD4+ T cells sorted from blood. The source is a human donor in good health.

The CDR3 bases are TGCAGCGTTGGATTAACTAGCAGGGGAGAGACCCAGTACTTC. Translated, it gives CSVGLTSRGETQYF. This chain links TRBV29-1 with TRBJ2-5; D possibly uses TRBD1 or TRBD2 (6 bases each). V lost 4 bases and J 4 bases, leaving 16 bases between the germline ends. CDR1 and CDR2 from the germline V gene are SQVTM and ANQGSEA. This CDR3 has 14 amino acids.

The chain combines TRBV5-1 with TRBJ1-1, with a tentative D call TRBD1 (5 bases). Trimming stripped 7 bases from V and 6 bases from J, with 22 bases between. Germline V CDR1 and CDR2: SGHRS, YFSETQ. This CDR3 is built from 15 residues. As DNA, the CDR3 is TGCGCCAGCGGACTCGGGACCGCAGTTACTCCTGAAGCTTTCTTT. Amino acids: CASGLGTAVTPEAFF.

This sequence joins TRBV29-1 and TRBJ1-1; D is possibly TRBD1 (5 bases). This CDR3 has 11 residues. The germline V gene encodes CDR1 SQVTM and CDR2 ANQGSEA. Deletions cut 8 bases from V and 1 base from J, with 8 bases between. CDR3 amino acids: CSSQGNTEAFF. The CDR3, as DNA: TGCAGCTCCCAGGGGAACACTGAAGCTTTCTTT. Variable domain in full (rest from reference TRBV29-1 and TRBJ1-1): SAVISQKPSRDICQRGTSLTIQCQVDSQVTMMFWYRQQPGQSLTLIATANQGSEATYESGFVIDKFPISRPNLTFSTLTVSNMSPEDSSIYLCSSQGNTEAFFGQGTRLTVV.

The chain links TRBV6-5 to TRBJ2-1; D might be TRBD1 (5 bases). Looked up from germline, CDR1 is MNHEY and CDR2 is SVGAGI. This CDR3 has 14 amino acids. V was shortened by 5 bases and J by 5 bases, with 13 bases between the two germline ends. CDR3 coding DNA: TGTGCCAGCAGTGACCTCAAGGGGAACAATGAGCAGTTCTTC. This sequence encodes CASSDLKGNNEQFF.

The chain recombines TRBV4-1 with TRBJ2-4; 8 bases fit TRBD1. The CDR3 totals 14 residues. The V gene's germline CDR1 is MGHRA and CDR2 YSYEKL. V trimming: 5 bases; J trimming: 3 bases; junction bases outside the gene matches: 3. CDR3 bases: TGCGCCAGCAGCGTGACAGGGGTCAAAAACATTCAGTACTTC. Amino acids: CASSVTGVKNIQYF.

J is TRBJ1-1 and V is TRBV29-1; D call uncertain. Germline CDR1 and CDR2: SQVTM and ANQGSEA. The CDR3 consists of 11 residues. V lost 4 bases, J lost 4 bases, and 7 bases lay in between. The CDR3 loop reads CSVGQATEAFF. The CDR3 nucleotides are TGCAGCGTTGGGCAGGCCACTGAAGCTTTCTTT.

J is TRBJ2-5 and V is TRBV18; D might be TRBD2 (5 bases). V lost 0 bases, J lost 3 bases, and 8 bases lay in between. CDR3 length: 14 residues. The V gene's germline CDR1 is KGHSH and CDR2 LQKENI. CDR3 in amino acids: CASSPPTREETQYF. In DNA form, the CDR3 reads TGTGCCAGCTCACCACCGACGAGGGAAGAGACCCAGTACTTC.

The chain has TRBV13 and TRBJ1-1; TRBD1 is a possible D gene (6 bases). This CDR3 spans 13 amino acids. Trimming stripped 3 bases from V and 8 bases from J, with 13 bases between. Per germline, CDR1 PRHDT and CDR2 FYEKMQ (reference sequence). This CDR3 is CASSLDSLREAFF. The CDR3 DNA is TGTGCCAGCAGCTTGGACAGTTTAAGGGAAGCTTTCTTT. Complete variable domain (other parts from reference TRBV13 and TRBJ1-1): AAGVIQSPRHLIKEKRETATLKCYPIPRHDTVYWYQQGPGQDPQFLISFYEKMQSDKGSIPDRFSAQQFSDYHSELNMSSLELGDSALYFCASSLDSLREAFFGQGTRLTVV.

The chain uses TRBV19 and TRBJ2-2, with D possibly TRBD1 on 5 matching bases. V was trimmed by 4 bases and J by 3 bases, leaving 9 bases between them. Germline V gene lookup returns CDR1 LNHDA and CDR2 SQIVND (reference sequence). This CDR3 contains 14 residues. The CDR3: CASSKQEHTGELFF. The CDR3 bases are TGTGCCAGTAGTAAACAGGAGCACACCGGGGAGCTGTTTTTT.

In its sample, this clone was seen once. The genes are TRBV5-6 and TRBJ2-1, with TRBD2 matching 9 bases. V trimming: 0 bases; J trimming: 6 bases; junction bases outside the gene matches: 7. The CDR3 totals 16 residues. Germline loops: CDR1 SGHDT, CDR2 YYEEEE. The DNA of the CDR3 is TGTGCCAGCAGCTTGGGACTAGCGGCCCTGGGCAATGAGCAGTTCTTC. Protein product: CASSLGLAALGNEQFF.

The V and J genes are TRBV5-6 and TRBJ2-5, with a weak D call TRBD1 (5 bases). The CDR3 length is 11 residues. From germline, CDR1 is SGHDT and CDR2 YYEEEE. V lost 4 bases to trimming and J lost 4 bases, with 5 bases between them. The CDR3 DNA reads TGTGCCAGCAGCCAGGGAGAGACCCAGTACTTC. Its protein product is CASSQGETQYF.

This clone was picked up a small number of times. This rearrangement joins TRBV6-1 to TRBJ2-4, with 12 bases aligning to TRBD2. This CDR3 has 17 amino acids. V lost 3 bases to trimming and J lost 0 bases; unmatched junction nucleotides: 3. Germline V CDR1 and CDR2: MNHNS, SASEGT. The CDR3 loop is CASSDPTSGGAKNIQYF. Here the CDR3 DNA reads TGTGCCAGCAGTGACCCGACTAGCGGGGGAGCCAAAAACATTCAGTACTTC.

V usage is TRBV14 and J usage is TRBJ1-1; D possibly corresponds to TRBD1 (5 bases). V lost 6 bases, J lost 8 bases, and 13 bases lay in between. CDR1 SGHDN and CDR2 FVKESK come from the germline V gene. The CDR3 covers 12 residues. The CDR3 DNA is TGTGCCAGCAGGACCCAGGGTTCAGAAGCTTTCTTT. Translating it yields CASRTQGSEAFF.

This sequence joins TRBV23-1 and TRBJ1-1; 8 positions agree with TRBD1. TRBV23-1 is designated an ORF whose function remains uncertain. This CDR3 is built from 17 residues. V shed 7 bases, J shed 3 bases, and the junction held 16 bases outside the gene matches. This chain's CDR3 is CASTPRTGTDMDTEAFF. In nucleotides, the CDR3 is TGCGCCAGCACCCCCCGGACAGGGACCGATATGGACACTGAAGCTTTCTTT.

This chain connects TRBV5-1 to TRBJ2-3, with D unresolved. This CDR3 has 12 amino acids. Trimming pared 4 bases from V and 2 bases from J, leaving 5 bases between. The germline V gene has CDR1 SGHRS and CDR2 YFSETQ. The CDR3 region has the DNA TGCGCCAGCAGCATCAACACAGATACGCAGTATTTT. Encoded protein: CASSINTDTQYF.

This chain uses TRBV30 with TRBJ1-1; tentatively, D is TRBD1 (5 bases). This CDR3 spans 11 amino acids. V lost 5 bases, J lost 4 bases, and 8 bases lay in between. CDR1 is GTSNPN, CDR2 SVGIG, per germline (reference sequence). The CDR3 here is CAWERGTEAFF. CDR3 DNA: TGTGCCTGGGAAAGGGGCACTGAAGCTTTCTTT.

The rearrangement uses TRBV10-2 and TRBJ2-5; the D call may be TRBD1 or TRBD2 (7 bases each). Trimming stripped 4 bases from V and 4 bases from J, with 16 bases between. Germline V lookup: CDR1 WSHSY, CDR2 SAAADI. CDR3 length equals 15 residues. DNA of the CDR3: TGCGCCAGCAGTGCTAACAGGGGAGGGGGAGAGACCCAGTACTTC. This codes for CASSANRGGGETQYF.

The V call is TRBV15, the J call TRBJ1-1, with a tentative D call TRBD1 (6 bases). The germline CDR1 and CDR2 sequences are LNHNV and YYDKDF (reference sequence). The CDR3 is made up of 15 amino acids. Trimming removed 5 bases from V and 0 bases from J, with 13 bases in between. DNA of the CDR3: TGTGCCACCAGCTATCCTCGGACAGTGAACACTGAAGCTTTCTTT. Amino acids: CATSYPRTVNTEAFF.

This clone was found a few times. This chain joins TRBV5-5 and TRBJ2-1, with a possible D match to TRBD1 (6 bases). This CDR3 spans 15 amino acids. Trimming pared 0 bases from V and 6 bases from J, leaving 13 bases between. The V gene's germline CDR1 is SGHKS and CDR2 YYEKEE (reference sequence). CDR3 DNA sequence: TGTGCCAGCAGCTTGGGGGCAGGGGTACCCAATGAGCAGTTCTTC. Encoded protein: CASSLGAGVPNEQFF.

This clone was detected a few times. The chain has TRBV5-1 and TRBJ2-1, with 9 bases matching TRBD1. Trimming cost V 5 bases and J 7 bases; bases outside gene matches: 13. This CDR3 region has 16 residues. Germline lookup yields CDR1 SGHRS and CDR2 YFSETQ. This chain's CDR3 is CASSPTSGTGKNEQFF. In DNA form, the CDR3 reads TGCGCCAGCAGTCCTACTTCCGGGACAGGGAAAAATGAGCAGTTCTTC.

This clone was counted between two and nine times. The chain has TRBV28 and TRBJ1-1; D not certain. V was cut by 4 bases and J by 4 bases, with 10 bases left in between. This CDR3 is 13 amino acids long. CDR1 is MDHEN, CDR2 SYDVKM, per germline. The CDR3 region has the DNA TGTGCCAGCAGTTCATTCTTGGGCACTGAAGCTTTCTTT. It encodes CASSSFLGTEAFF.

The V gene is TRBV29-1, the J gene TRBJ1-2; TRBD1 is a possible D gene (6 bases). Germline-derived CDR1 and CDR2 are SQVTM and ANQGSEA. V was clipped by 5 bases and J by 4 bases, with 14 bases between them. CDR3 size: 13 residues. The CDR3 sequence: CSVNPKGGYGYTF. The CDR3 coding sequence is TGCAGCGTTAATCCTAAGGGGGGCTATGGCTACACCTTC. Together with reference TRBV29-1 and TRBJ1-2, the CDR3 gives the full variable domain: SAVISQKPSRDICQRGTSLTIQCQVDSQVTMMFWYRQQPGQSLTLIATANQGSEATYESGFVIDKFPISRPNLTFSTLTVSNMSPEDSSIYLCSVNPKGGYGYTFGSGTRLTVV.

For the CDR3, the DNA is TGCAGTGCTAGAGGGCCAGACGAGTACTTC. It codes for CSARGPDEYF. The chain uses TRBV20-1 and TRBJ2-7; D is uncertain. This CDR3 has 10 residues. Trimming shortened V by 1 base and J by 11 bases, and 9 bases separated the two germline ends. Germline V gene lookup returns CDR1 DFQATT and CDR2 SNEGSKA (reference sequence).

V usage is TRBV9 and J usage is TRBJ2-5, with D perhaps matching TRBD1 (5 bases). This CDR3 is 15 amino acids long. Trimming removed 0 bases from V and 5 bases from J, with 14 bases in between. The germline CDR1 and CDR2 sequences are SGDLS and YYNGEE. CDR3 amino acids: CASSVVGPRQETQYF. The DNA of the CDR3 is TGTGCCAGCAGCGTAGTAGGCCCCAGACAGGAGACCCAGTACTTC.

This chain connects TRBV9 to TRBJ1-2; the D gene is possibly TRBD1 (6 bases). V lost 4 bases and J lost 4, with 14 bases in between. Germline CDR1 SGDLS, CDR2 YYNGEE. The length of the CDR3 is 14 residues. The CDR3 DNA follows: TGTGCCAGCAGCCCGCGGACAGTCTCCTATGGCTACACCTTC. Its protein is CASSPRTVSYGYTF.

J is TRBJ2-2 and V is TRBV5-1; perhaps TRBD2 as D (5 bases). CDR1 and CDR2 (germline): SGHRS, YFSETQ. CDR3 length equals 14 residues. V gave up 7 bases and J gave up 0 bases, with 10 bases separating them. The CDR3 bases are TGCGCCAGCGGTCGGGATACGAACACCGGGGAGCTGTTTTTT. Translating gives CASGRDTNTGELFF.

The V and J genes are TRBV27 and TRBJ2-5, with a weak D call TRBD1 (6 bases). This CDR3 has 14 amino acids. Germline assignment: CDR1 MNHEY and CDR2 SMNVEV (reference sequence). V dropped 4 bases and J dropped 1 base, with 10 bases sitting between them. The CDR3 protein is CASSSRTAQETQYF. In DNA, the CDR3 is TGTGCCAGCAGTTCCCGGACAGCCCAAGAGACCCAGTACTTC.

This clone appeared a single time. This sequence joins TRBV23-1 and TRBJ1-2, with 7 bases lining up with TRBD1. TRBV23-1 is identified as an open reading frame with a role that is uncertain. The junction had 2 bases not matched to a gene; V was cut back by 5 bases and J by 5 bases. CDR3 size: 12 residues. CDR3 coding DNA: TGCGCCAGCAGTGTACAGGGGTATGGCTACACCTTC. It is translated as CASSVQGYGYTF.

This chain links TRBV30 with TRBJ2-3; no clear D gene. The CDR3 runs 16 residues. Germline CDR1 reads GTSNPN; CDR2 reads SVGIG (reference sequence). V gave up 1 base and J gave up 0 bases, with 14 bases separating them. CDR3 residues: CAWSALRRSSTDTQYF. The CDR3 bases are TGTGCCTGGAGTGCCCTCCGTCGTTCTAGCACAGATACGCAGTATTTT.